The 23 T cell receptor beta chains reported below all come from one sample, sequenced in a study of regulatory T cells in long-lasting Graves disease. The time point denotes: newly diagnosed GD, antithyroid drugs for less than 3 months. Construction of the TCR library relied on RNA isolated from PBMCs. CDR3-region Arm-PCR and iRepertoire HTBI primers produced the TCR beta libraries. TCRdb recomputed calls from the multiplex PCR reads with MiXCR, one row per CDR3 protein. This sample has about 430,000 distinct CDR3 sequences, with 15% found just once. In addition, the sample was reused for a study of T cells in Graves' hyperthyroidism and ophthalmopathy.

The source was peripheral blood mononuclear cells (PBMCs), collected at new diagnosis, from a patient treated with antithyroid drugs. These TCRs come from a woman in her 40s with Graves disease.

The sample holds many counts of this clonotype. The chain is built from TRBV11-2 and TRBJ2-5; a possible D gene is TRBD1 (5 bases). The V gene's germline CDR1 is SGHAT and CDR2 FQNNGV. The CDR3 consists of 11 residues. Trimming left V 5 bases short and J 7 bases short, with 8 bases between. CDR3 region: CASSQTGTQYF. The CDR3 DNA is TGTGCCAGCAGCCAAACAGGGACCCAGTACTTC.

This chain connects TRBV19 to TRBJ1-2; TRBD1 matches 8 bases. J lost 4 bases, V lost 1 base, and 8 bases had no gene match. The germline V gene has CDR1 LNHDA and CDR2 SQIVND (reference sequence). The CDR3 is made up of 16 amino acids. The DNA of the CDR3 is TGTGCCAGTAGTATAGGAGGGCCCGGACAGGGCTATGGCTACACCTTC. As protein: CASSIGGPGQGYGYTF.

Many counts were recorded for this clonotype. V usage is TRBV7-3 and J usage is TRBJ1-6; tentatively, D is TRBD1 (6 bases). Looked up from germline, CDR1 is SGHTA and CDR2 is FQGTGA. V shed 5 bases and J shed 7 bases, with 12 bases lying between them. The CDR3 runs 14 residues. The CDR3 loop is CASSQKGGNSPLHF. The CDR3 DNA reads as TGTGCCAGCAGCCAAAAGGGGGGAAATTCACCCCTCCACTTT.

This clonotype occurred many times. The chain employs TRBV19 and TRBJ2-1; TRBD2 aligns across 8 bases. Germline CDR1 reads LNHDA; CDR2 reads SQIVND (reference sequence). Trimming removed 2 bases from V and 7 bases from J; junction bases left unmatched: 10. The length of the CDR3 is 16 residues. CDR3 in DNA: TGTGCCAGTAGTATAACGGGAGGGCCCTCGGGGAATGAGCAGTTCTTC. Translation gives CASSITGGPSGNEQFF.

The chain combines TRBV19 with TRBJ2-2, with unresolved D. The V and J ends lost 5 bases and 13 bases respectively, with 14 bases between them. CDR1 is LNHDA, CDR2 SQIVND, per germline (reference sequence). The CDR3 totals 12 residues. CDR3 residues: CASSLGSLGLFF. DNA of the CDR3: TGTGCCAGTAGTCTAGGGTCGCTCGGGCTGTTTTTT.

This clonotype was detected many times. The V and J genes are TRBV2 and TRBJ1-6, with no clear D. The CDR3 is made up of 13 amino acids. Trimming took off 7 bases at V and 6 bases at J, with 10 bases between the two ends. Germline V gives CDR1 SNHLY, CDR2 FYNNEI. The CDR3 here is CASIGLANSPLHF. CDR3 bases: TGTGCCAGCATCGGGCTTGCTAATTCACCCCTCCACTTT. Filled out from reference TRBV2 and TRBJ1-6, the complete variable domain reads EPEVTQTPSHQVTQMGQEVILRCVPISNHLYFYWYRQILGQKVEFLVSFYNNEISEKSEIFDDQFSVERPDGSNFTLKIRSTKLEDSAMYFCASIGLANSPLHFGNGTRLTVT.

This clonotype was picked up many times. V is TRBV4-1 and J is TRBJ2-5; possible D gene TRBD2, 6 bases. The V gene's germline CDR1 is MGHRA and CDR2 YSYEKL. Between the trimmed V and J ends, which lost 2 bases and 2 bases, there was a span of 12 bases. The CDR3 extends over 15 amino acids. CDR3 region: CASSQILAIQETQYF. The CDR3 DNA is TGCGCCAGCAGCCAAATTCTAGCGATACAAGAGACCCAGTACTTC.

This clonotype was seen only a few times. The chain joins TRBV20-1 to TRBJ2-7; possibly TRBD2 for D (6 bases). The V gene lost 0 bases and the J gene lost 1 base, with 16 bases spanning the gap. This CDR3 region has 16 residues. Germline V CDR1 and CDR2: DFQATT, SNEGSKA (reference sequence). The CDR3: CSARDQRGTLSYEQYF. In nucleotides, the CDR3 is TGCAGTGCTAGAGATCAACGAGGGACTTTATCCTACGAGCAGTACTTC.

A remark on this clonotype: Possible read error: a much larger clone is one base away. The conserved phenylalanine or tryptophan normally closing the CDR3 is absent here, so this likely arose from a read error. The rearrangement joins TRBV7-2 to TRBJ2-1, with TRBD2 matching 10 bases. The CDR3 is 13 residues long. The germline V gene has CDR1 SGHTA and CDR2 FQGNSA. The V segment lost 8 bases and the J segment 3 bases; nucleotides outside the gene matches: 1. The CDR3, as DNA: TGTGCCAGCGGGACTAGCGTCTACAATGAGCAGTTCTTG. Amino acids: CASGTSVYNEQFL.

This clonotype appeared many times. The V call is TRBV28, the J call TRBJ2-1, with 7 bases that match TRBD2. After removal of 5 bases from V and 2 bases from J, the junction contained 9 bases not matched to a gene. The CDR3 has 16 residues. From germline, CDR1 is MDHEN and CDR2 SYDVKM. CDR3 DNA sequence: TGTGCCAGCAGTACCATCGGCGGGAGCCCCTACAATGAGCAGTTCTTC. This sequence encodes CASSTIGGSPYNEQFF. Variable domain in full (rest from reference TRBV28 and TRBJ2-1): DVKVTQSSRYLVKRTGEKVFLECVQDMDHENMFWYRQDPGLGLRLIYFSYDVKMKEKGDIPEGYSVSREKKERFSLILESASTNQTSMYLCASSTIGGSPYNEQFFGPGTRLTVL.

This clonotype was found many times. The V and J genes are TRBV2 and TRBJ1-4; TRBD1 might be the D (5 bases). Trimming took off 8 bases at V and 0 bases at J, with 10 bases between the two ends. The CDR3 covers 14 residues. Germline V lookup: CDR1 SNHLY, CDR2 FYNNEI. In nucleotides, the CDR3 is TGTGCCAGCGGGTGGGGGACAACTAATGAAAAACTGTTTTTT. Translated, it gives CASGWGTTNEKLFF.

This clonotype was counted many times. The chain uses TRBV20-1 and TRBJ2-7, with D possibly matching TRBD1 (7 bases). The length of the CDR3 is 12 residues. V lost 6 bases and J 7 bases, leaving 16 bases between the germline ends. Per germline, CDR1 DFQATT and CDR2 SNEGSKA (reference sequence). The CDR3 loop reads CSASIQGREQYF. CDR3 in DNA: TGCAGTGCATCTATACAGGGGAGGGAGCAGTACTTC.

This clonotype occurred a few times. A much larger clone lies one base from this, so it may be a read error. This chain uses TRBV13 with TRBJ2-2; D uncertain. Trimming removed 2 bases from V and 5 bases from J, with 6 bases in between. Germline V gives CDR1 PRHDT, CDR2 FYEKMQ (reference sequence). The CDR3 sequence is 13 residues long. CDR3 bases: TGTGCCAGCAGCTTATTTGGGACCGGGGAGCTGTTTTTT. It encodes CASSLFGTGELFF.

Notes on this clonotype: This may come from a read error, since a much larger clone is one base off. Because the CDR3 is missing its conserved closing phenylalanine or tryptophan, this is likely a read error. The chain uses TRBV12-3 or TRBV12-4 and TRBJ2-1; no clear D. The CDR3 has 17 amino acids. Trimming stripped 3 bases from V and 0 bases from J, with 15 bases between. The chain's CDR3 is CASSFHIESSSYNEQFL. CDR3 sequence (DNA): TGTGCCAGCAGTTTTCACATTGAGTCGAGCTCCTACAATGAGCAGTTCCTC.

This clonotype was observed a few times. This chain joins TRBV2 and TRBJ1-5, with a weak D call TRBD1 (5 bases). The CDR3 runs 14 residues. In germline, CDR1 is SNHLY, CDR2 FYNNEI. The V gene lost 2 bases and the J gene lost 7 bases, with 12 bases spanning the gap. The CDR3 nucleotides are TGTGCCAGCAGTGAAAGTCAGGCAGGGCAGCCCCAGCATTTT. The encoded protein is CASSESQAGQPQHF. Looking up the rest from reference TRBV2 and TRBJ1-5 gives the full variable domain: EPEVTQTPSHQVTQMGQEVILRCVPISNHLYFYWYRQILGQKVEFLVSFYNNEISEKSEIFDDQFSVERPDGSNFTLKIRSTKLEDSAMYFCASSESQAGQPQHFGDGTRLSIL.

This clonotype was found many times. The chain has TRBV6-1 and TRBJ1-2, with D perhaps matching TRBD1 (6 bases). Per germline, CDR1 MNHNS and CDR2 SASEGT. Trimming removed 5 bases at V and 5 bases at J, with 24 bases between. The CDR3 is made up of 17 amino acids. CDR3 sequence (DNA): TGTGCCAGCAGTCCAAGCCTGGACAGTAAGCTATGGTATGGCTACACCTTC. Amino acid sequence: CASSPSLDSKLWYGYTF.

The chain links TRBV7-6 to TRBJ2-4; D is unresolved. CDR1 SGHVS and CDR2 FNYEAQ come from the germline V gene. V was cut by 1 base and J by 0 bases, with 7 bases left in between. The CDR3 extends over 15 amino acids. CDR3 sequence reads: CASSLGPLAKNIQYF. DNA for the CDR3: TGTGCCAGCAGCTTAGGCCCCCTAGCCAAAAACATTCAGTACTTC.

This clonotype was seen many times. The CDR3: CASSDTPGPLADGYTF. The CDR3 DNA is TGTGCCAGCAGTGACACACCGGGCCCCCTCGCGGATGGCTACACCTTC. The gene calls are TRBV6-1 and TRBJ1-2; D uncertain. With 3 bases removed from V and 6 bases from J, the gap between germline ends came to 20 bases. CDR3 length: 16 amino acids. The germline gives CDR1 MNHNS, CDR2 SASEGT.

This sequence joins TRBV12-3 or TRBV12-4 and TRBJ2-3, with a weak D call TRBD1 (5 bases). The CDR3 consists of 11 residues. The V and J ends lost 6 bases and 9 bases respectively, with 10 bases between them. The CDR3 sequence is CASSLGPTQYF. Written as DNA, the CDR3 is TGTGCCAGCAGCCTGGGGCCAACGCAGTATTTT.

Many counts were recorded for this clonotype. This chain joins TRBV20-1 and TRBJ2-7, with 8 bases identical to TRBD1. V dropped 4 bases and J dropped 3; count of bases not matched to a gene: 8. The CDR3 sequence is 14 residues long. CDR1 and CDR2 from the germline V gene are DFQATT and SNEGSKA (reference sequence). In nucleotides, the CDR3 is TGCAGTGCTACGGACAGGGCGGAAGACTACGAGCAGTACTTC. This translates into CSATDRAEDYEQYF.

Comment on this clonotype: One junction end does not reproduce the germline sequence, and a read error may be involved. V is TRBV4-1 and J is TRBJ2-1; D possibly uses TRBD1 or TRBD2 (5 bases each). This CDR3 spans 14 amino acids. Germline V gene lookup returns CDR1 MGHRA and CDR2 YSYEKL. CDR3 sequence reads: CASSLLPGTNEQFF. The CDR3 DNA is TGCGCCAGCAGTCTCCTACCGGGGACCAATGAACAGTTCTTC.

As for this clonotype: The conserved phenylalanine or tryptophan normally closing the CDR3 is absent here, so this likely arose from a read error. The chain couples TRBV11-3 to TRBJ2-1, with D perhaps being TRBD1 or TRBD2 (5 bases each). CDR1 and CDR2 (germline): SGHNT, YENEEA. The V end lost 0 bases, the J end lost 3 bases, and 15 bases lay between the germline ends. The CDR3 is made up of 17 amino acids. CDR3 DNA sequence: TGTGCCAGCAGCTTAGACGGGCTAGAGGGGAACTACAATGAGCAGTTCTAC. This encodes CASSLDGLEGNYNEQFY.

This clonotype was seen repeatedly, ten times or more. The chain links TRBV2 to TRBJ2-7; D is unresolved. CDR3 length equals 13 residues. Germline V gene data show CDR1 as SNHLY and CDR2 as FYNNEI. V was trimmed by 1 base and J by 0 bases, leaving 4 bases between them. The CDR3 is CASSEENSYEQYF. DNA for the CDR3: TGTGCCAGCAGTGAAGAGAACTCCTACGAGCAGTACTTC.